The 21 T cell receptor beta chains below all came from one sample that was sequenced in a study of T cells after yellow fever vaccination. TCRdb redid the calling of the 5' RACE reads with MiXCR, one entry per CDR3 protein. The sample lists about 58,000 distinct CDR3 sequences, roughly 7.4% seen once, with under 45% in the top ten. Sequences were derived from CD8+ T cells sorted from PBMCs, sampled on the day of the first yellow fever vaccination. The receptors originated from a young man who received the YFV17D yellow fever vaccine.

The chain links TRBV20-1 to TRBJ2-1, with D perhaps TRBD2 (5 bases). Trimming took 1 base from V and 3 from J, leaving 16 bases between them. Germline V lookup: CDR1 DFQATT, CDR2 SNEGSKA (reference sequence). The CDR3 has 16 residues. The CDR3 bases are TGCAGTGCTAGAGCCCCCCGATCTACTAGCTACAATGAGCAGTTCTTC. Its protein is CSARAPRSTSYNEQFF.

This clonotype came up many times. The chain recombines TRBV7-2 with TRBJ2-5; 10 positions agree with TRBD1. Germline V CDR1 and CDR2: SGHTA, FQGNSA. The CDR3 consists of 15 residues. V gave up 4 bases and J gave up 3 bases; unmatched junction bases: 5. The CDR3, as DNA: TGTGCCAGCAGCTCACCAGGGACAGGGGAAGAGACCCAGTACTTC. Protein sequence: CASSSPGTGEETQYF.

The table lists this clonotype with a few counts. The CDR3 DNA reads TGTGCCAGCAGTCGACAGGGTAGCAATCAGCCCCAGCATTTT. Protein product: CASSRQGSNQPQHF. The V call is TRBV12-3 or TRBV12-4, the J call TRBJ1-5; 7 nucleotides align to TRBD1. With 5 bases clipped from V and 0 bases from J, the junction kept 1 base outside the gene matches. The CDR3 spans 14 residues.

The sample holds many counts of this clonotype. The CDR3: CASSWLGANVLTF. CDR3 coding DNA: TGTGCCAGCAGTTGGTTGGGGGCCAACGTCCTGACTTTC. The chain has TRBV27 and TRBJ2-6, with D unclear. The CDR3 extends over 13 amino acids. Germline assignment: CDR1 MNHEY and CDR2 SMNVEV (reference sequence). The ends were cut back, 4 bases at V and 4 bases at J, with 5 bases in the middle.

This clonotype has ten or more counts. The chain is built from TRBV7-9 and TRBJ2-7; 9 positions match TRBD1. This CDR3 region has 15 residues. Germline V gives CDR1 SEHNR, CDR2 FQNEAQ (reference sequence). The junction had 10 bases not matched to a gene; V was cut back by 4 bases and J by 6 bases. This chain's CDR3 is CASSSTGTGTGEQYF. CDR3 nucleotides: TGTGCCAGCAGCTCAACCGGGACAGGGACCGGCGAGCAGTACTTC.

The chain links TRBV5-6 to TRBJ2-2, with D possibly called TRBD1 or TRBD2 (5 bases each). The V end was cut by 0 bases, the J end by 6 bases, with 9 bases between. The CDR3 runs to 14 residues. CDR1 and CDR2 (germline): SGHDT, YYEEEE. The CDR3 DNA reads as TGTGCCAGCAGCTTGGTTCGGGACCCCGGGGAGCTGTTTTTT. Translation: CASSLVRDPGELFF.

A few counts support this clonotype. This chain uses TRBV4-2 with TRBJ2-7, with a weak D call TRBD2 (6 bases). CDR3 length equals 13 residues. In germline, CDR1 is LGHNA, CDR2 YNFKEQ. Trimming removed 3 bases at V and 6 bases at J, with 12 bases between. CDR3 coding DNA: TGTGCCAGCAGCCAGGGTGGAGGGACCGAGCAGTACTTC. Its protein product is CASSQGGGTEQYF.

V gene TRBV6-2 or TRBV6-3 combines with J gene TRBJ2-5; D is uncertain. The CDR3 has 12 residues. The germline CDR1 and CDR2 sequences are MNHEY and SVGEGT. V lost 6 bases to trimming and J lost 7 bases, with 12 bases between them. The CDR3 here is CASSPDPRTQYF. The CDR3 DNA is TGTGCCAGCAGCCCGGACCCCAGGACCCAGTACTTC.

V gene TRBV6-2 or TRBV6-3 combines with J gene TRBJ1-2; 8 nucleotides align to TRBD1. The CDR3 loop spans 15 amino acids. V shed 6 bases, J shed 4 bases, and the junction held 10 bases outside the gene matches. Germline assignment: CDR1 MNHEY and CDR2 SVGEGT. CDR3 sequence: CASSSGTGFRYGYTF. Here the CDR3 DNA reads TGTGCCAGCAGCTCCGGGACAGGATTTCGCTATGGCTACACCTTC.

This clonotype turned up a few times. The chain couples TRBV9 to TRBJ2-3, with TRBD2 matching over 8 bases. CDR3 length equals 19 residues. J gave up 4 bases and V 1 base, and 17 bases lay outside the gene matches. Germline V lookup: CDR1 SGDLS, CDR2 YYNGEE. This chain's CDR3 is CASSVRYSGDAIRPDTQYF. The CDR3 DNA follows: TGTGCCAGCAGCGTACGGTATAGCGGGGACGCTATTCGGCCAGATACGCAGTATTTT.

The table lists this clonotype with many counts. The rearrangement links TRBV20-1 to TRBJ2-1, with TRBD2 matching over 10 bases. The CDR3 loop spans 14 amino acids. Per germline, CDR1 DFQATT and CDR2 SNEGSKA (reference sequence). Trimming cost V 4 bases and J 9 bases; bases outside gene matches: 9. CDR3 sequence: CSANSGGAWGEQFF. CDR3 in DNA: TGCAGTGCTAACAGCGGGGGGGCCTGGGGTGAGCAGTTCTTC.

This clonotype was seen only a few times. The chain is built from TRBV5-6 and TRBJ2-2; 8 nucleotides line up with TRBD1. Germline V gives CDR1 SGHDT, CDR2 YYEEEE. J was trimmed by 4 bases and V by 4 bases; bases with no gene match: 6. CDR3 length equals 15 residues. The CDR3 here is CASSIDRGGTGELFF. The CDR3 DNA is TGTGCCAGCAGCATTGACAGGGGCGGCACCGGGGAGCTGTTTTTT.

The chain uses TRBV27 and TRBJ2-6; D unresolved. The CDR3 has 17 amino acids. Germline CDR1 reads MNHEY; CDR2 reads SMNVEV (reference sequence). V lost 6 bases and J 0 bases, leaving 15 bases between the germline ends. This chain's CDR3 is CASSQLHLSSGANVLTF. The DNA of the CDR3 is TGTGCCAGCAGCCAGCTCCACCTTAGCTCTGGGGCCAACGTCCTGACTTTC.

This clonotype was counted at least ten times. The genes are TRBV11-2 and TRBJ2-7; D remains unclear. The germline V and J ends were trimmed by 4 bases and 4 bases, with 8 bases remaining between them. CDR3 size: 12 residues. Germline values: CDR1 SGHAT, CDR2 FQNNGV. CDR3 DNA: TGTGCCAGCAGCTCGTACCCTTACGAGCAGTACTTC. It translates to CASSSYPYEQYF.

A remark on this clonotype: Since a much larger clone is just one base distant, this may be a read error. The genes are TRBV6-2 or TRBV6-3 and TRBJ1-1, with D perhaps matching TRBD1 (6 bases). The CDR3 totals 13 residues. Per the germline V gene, CDR1 is MNHEY and CDR2 is SVGEGT. This CDR3 reads CASGYRGGTEAFF. The CDR3 DNA sequence: TGTGCCAGCGGTTACCGAGGGGGCACTGAAGCTTTCTTT.

The chain combines TRBV9 with TRBJ1-2, with 9 bases that match TRBD1. The CDR3 totals 15 residues. CDR1 is SGDLS and CDR2 is YYNGEE in the germline V gene. V shed 4 bases, J shed 7 bases, and the junction held 11 bases outside the gene matches. CDR3 DNA sequence: TGTGCCAGCAGCCCGACAGGGGGTGGAGTTGGTGGCTACACCTTC. Translating gives CASSPTGGGVGGYTF.

This clonotype was observed at least ten times. This rearrangement joins TRBV27 to TRBJ1-1; 7 nucleotides match TRBD1. CDR3 size: 17 residues. Germline values: CDR1 MNHEY, CDR2 SMNVEV (reference sequence). V shed 5 bases, J shed 2 bases, and the junction held 14 bases outside the gene matches. The DNA for the CDR3 is TGTGCCAGCAGTCGATTAACAGGGGAATGGTCTAACACTGAAGCTTTCTTT. It translates to CASSRLTGEWSNTEAFF.

Only a few counts were recorded for this clonotype. V usage is TRBV6-5 and J usage is TRBJ1-4, with D uncertain. The length of the CDR3 is 14 residues. Germline V gene sequence: CDR1 MNHEY, CDR2 SVGAGI. V shed 0 bases and J shed 5 bases, with 7 bases lying between them. The CDR3 DNA is TGTGCCAGCAGTTACTCGAACGGGAATGAAAAACTGTTTTTT. Translated: CASSYSNGNEKLFF.

This clonotype was detected many times. The V call is TRBV9, the J call TRBJ2-2, with TRBD2 identical over 7 bases. V was clipped by 2 bases and J by 5 bases; unmatched bases: 9. The V gene's germline CDR1 is SGDLS and CDR2 YYNGEE. CDR3 length: 16 residues. The CDR3, as DNA: TGTGCCAGCAGCGTGTTGAGCGGGACCGGGACCGGGGAGCTGTTTTTT. It codes for CASSVLSGTGTGELFF.

In this sample, this clonotype turned up many times. This chain uses TRBV4-1 with TRBJ2-1; TRBD1 matches at 8 bases. V dropped 0 bases and J dropped 9; count of bases not matched to a gene: 7. CDR3 length: 15 residues. Germline values: CDR1 MGHRA, CDR2 YSYEKL. The chain's CDR3 is CASSQDQGAGSEQFF. CDR3 nucleotides: TGCGCCAGCAGCCAAGACCAGGGGGCCGGCAGTGAGCAGTTCTTC.

This clonotype appeared many times. The chain has TRBV4-2 and TRBJ2-7; D not resolved. Looked up from germline, CDR1 is LGHNA and CDR2 is YNFKEQ. Deletions cut 3 bases from V and 3 bases from J, with 9 bases between. The CDR3 has 13 amino acids. The CDR3 bases are TGTGCCAGCAGCCAGGGCGCGGTCTACGAGCAGTACTTC. Protein sequence: CASSQGAVYEQYF.